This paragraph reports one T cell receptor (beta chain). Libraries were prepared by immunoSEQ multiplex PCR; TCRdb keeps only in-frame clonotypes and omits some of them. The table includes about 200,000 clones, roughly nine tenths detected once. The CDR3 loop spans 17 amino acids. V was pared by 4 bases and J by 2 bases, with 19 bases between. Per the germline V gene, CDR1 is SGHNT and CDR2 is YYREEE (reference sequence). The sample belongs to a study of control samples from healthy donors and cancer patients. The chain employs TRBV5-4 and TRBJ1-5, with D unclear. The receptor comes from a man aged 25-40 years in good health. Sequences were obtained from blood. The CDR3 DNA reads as TGTGCCAGCAGCGAGGACGGACTCTCTCCTGGCAATCAGCCCCAGCATTTT. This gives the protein CASSEDGLSPGNQPQHF.